Given below is one T cell receptor (beta chain) in context. What it binds is unknown. The sample belongs to a study of CD8 T cells in ankylosing spondylitis. Between the trimmed V and J ends, which lost 4 bases and 7 bases, there was a span of 9 bases. The CDR3 sequence is 13 residues long. Germline V gives CDR1 SGHRS, CDR2 YFSETQ. Preparation of TCR beta libraries was done by quantitative 5'-RACE with molecular barcodes. TCRdb processed the 5' RACE reads anew with MiXCR; each CDR3 protein has one entry. The table lists a few hundred thousand distinct CDR3 sequences, around 11% of them singletons. Regarding the study as a whole: CD8+ cells made up the disease-linked clones, which were relatively rare in peripheral blood. What seemed typical of ankylosing spondylitis blood was a TCR beta motif built from about eight highly homologous variants. Matched synovial fluid from ankylosing spondylitis patients was reported to be enriched for disease-linked clones.

The receptor comes from a male donor with ankylosing spondylitis or in good health (not recorded which). This chain uses TRBV5-1 with TRBJ1-6, with D possibly being TRBD1 (6 bases). Sequencing was done on a sample of blood, either unsorted or a sorted T cell fraction (not recorded which). The CDR3 protein is CASSVGGNSPLHF. The CDR3 region has the DNA TGCGCCAGCAGCGTAGGGGGAAATTCACCCCTCCACTTT.